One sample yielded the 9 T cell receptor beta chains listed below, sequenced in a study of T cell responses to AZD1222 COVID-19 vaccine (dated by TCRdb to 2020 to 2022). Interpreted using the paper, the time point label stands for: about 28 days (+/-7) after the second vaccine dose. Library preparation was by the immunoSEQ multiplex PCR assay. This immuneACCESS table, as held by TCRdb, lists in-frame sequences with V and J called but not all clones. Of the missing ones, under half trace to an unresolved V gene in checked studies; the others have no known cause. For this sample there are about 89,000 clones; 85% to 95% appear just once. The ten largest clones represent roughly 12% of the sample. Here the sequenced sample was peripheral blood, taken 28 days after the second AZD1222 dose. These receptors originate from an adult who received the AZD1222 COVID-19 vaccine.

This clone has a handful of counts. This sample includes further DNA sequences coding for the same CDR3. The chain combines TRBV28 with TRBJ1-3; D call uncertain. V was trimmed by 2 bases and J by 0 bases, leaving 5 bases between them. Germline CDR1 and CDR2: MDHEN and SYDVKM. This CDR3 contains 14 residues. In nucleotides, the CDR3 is TGTGCCAGCAGTTTAGGTAGCTCTGGAAACACCATATATTTT. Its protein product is CASSLGSSGNTIYF. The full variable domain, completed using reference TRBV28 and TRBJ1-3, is DVKVTQSSRYLVKRTGEKVFLECVQDMDHENMFWYRQDPGLGLRLIYFSYDVKMKEKGDIPEGYSVSREKKERFSLILESASTNQTSMYLCASSLGSSGNTIYFGEGSWLTVV.

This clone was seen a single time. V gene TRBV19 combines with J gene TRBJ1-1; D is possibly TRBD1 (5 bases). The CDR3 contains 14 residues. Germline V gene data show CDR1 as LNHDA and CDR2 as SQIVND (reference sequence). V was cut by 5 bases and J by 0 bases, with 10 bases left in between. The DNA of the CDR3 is TGTGCCAGTAGTTACAGGTTTATGAACACTGAAGCTTTCTTT. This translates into CASSYRFMNTEAFF.

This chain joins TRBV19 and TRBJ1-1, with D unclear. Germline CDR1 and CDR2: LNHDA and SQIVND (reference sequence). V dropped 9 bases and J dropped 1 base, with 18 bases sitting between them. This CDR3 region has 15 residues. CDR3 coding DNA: TGTGCCAGCCAATATTGGTATCGGGCGAACACTGAAGCTTTCTTT. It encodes CASQYWYRANTEAFF. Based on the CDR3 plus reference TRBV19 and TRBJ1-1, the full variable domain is DGGITQSPKYLFRKEGQNVTLSCEQNLNHDAMYWYRQDPGQGLRLIYYSQIVNDFQKGDIAEGYSVSREKKESFPLTVTSAQKNPTAFYLCASQYWYRANTEAFFGQGTRLTVV.

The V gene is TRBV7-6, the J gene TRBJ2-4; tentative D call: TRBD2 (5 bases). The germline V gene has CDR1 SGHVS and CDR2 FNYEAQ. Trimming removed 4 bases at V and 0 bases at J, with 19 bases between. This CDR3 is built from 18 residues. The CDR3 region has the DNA TGTGCCAGCAGCTCCTTCGACGGGGAGAGACTAGCCAAAAACATTCAGTACTTC. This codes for CASSSFDGERLAKNIQYF.

The CDR3 here is CASSVDRTSLYEQYF. As DNA, the CDR3 is TGTGCCAGCAGCGTGGATAGGACATCGTTATACGAGCAGTACTTC. The J gene is TRBJ2-7, the V gene TRBV5-4; a weak D match, TRBD1 (5 bases). The V end was cut by 4 bases, the J end by 4 bases, with 18 bases between. The CDR3 is 15 amino acids. The germline CDR1 and CDR2 sequences are SGHNT and YYREEE (reference sequence).

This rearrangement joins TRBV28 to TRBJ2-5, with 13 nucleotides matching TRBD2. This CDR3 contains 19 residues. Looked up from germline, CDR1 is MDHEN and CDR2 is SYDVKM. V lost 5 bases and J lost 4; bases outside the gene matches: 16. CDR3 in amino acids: CASSRSPGLAGRGRETQYF. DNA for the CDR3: TGTGCCAGCAGTCGATCCCCGGGACTAGCGGGAAGGGGGCGAGAGACCCAGTACTTC. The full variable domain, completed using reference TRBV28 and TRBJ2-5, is DVKVTQSSRYLVKRTGEKVFLECVQDMDHENMFWYRQDPGLGLRLIYFSYDVKMKEKGDIPEGYSVSREKKERFSLILESASTNQTSMYLCASSRSPGLAGRGRETQYFGPGTRLLVL.

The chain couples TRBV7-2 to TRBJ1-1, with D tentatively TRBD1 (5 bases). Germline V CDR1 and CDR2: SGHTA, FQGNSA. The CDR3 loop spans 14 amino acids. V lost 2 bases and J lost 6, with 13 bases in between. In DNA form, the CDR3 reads TGTGCCAGCAGCTTATCCCCAGGGAGCCCTGAAGCTTTCTTT. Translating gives CASSLSPGSPEAFF.

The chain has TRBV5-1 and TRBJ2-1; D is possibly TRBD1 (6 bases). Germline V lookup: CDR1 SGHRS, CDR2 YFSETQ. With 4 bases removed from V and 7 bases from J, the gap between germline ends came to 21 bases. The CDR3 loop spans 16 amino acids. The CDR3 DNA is TGCGCCAGCAGCCCGCCCACAGGGCTGAGGGAAAATGAGCAGTTCTTC. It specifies CASSPPTGLRENEQFF.

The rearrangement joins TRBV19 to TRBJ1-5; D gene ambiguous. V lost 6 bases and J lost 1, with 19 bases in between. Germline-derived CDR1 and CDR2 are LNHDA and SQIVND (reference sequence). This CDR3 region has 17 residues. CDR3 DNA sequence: TGTGCCAGTAGCAATAACATCCAGTTACAAAGCAATCAGCCCCAGCATTTT. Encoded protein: CASSNNIQLQSNQPQHF.